At least ten counts were recorded for the clone carrying this T cell receptor beta chain. The antigen is unknown. The sample comes from a study of regulatory T cells in long-lasting Graves disease. Broader study findings: Persistent disease was characterized by preferential usage of TRBV28, TRBJ1-2 and TRBJ2-5. Researchers examined only peripheral blood and not thyroid tissue.

CDR1 and CDR2 (germline): SNHLY, FYNNEI. The CDR3 runs to 13 residues. V gave up 4 bases and J gave up 3 bases, with 6 bases separating them. To make TCR beta libraries, researchers used iRepertoire HTBI primers and Arm-PCR of CDR3 regions. TCRdb reanalysed the multiplex PCR reads using MiXCR and keeps one entry per CDR3 protein. Of some 600,000 distinct CDR3 sequences in the sample, around 16% are singletons; the top ten hold around 12%. The time point was: newly diagnosed GD, antithyroid drugs for less than 3 months. TCR sequences were obtained from RNA taken from PBMCs. In this cohort, patients came from an endocrinology department located in Xi'an, China. These data were also reused for a study on T cells in Graves' hyperthyroidism and ophthalmopathy.

This chain links TRBV2 with TRBJ1-4; D ambiguous. The source of this sequence is a man aged 18 to 29 with Graves disease. The sample consisted of peripheral blood mononuclear cells (PBMCs), taken at new diagnosis, from a patient treated with antithyroid drugs. The CDR3 DNA sequence: TGTGCCAGCAGTGCCTTTCCTAATGAAAAACTGTTTTTT. As protein: CASSAFPNEKLFF.